A selection of T cell receptor beta chains follows, all from one sample in a study of blood T cell repertoires in COVID-19. Repertoires were generated with immunoSEQ multiplex PCR, while TCRdb's copy carries only in-frame clones and drops some. The sample holds just over 150,000 clones, less than 90% seen once. Material: peripheral blood. Source of these receptors: a woman in her 70s with acute or convalescent COVID-19. The CDR3 runs from the conserved cysteine through the conserved F or W. A D gene is named only where the DNA matches it firmly. Clone size is not always given. Where it is, it says once, few, many or a class for expanded clones.

DNA | CDR3 | J | length | size | V | D
TGCGCCAGCAGCTTACTAACAGGTGTAGCTAACTATGGCTACACCTTC | CASSLLTGVANYGYTF | TRBJ1-2 | 16 | . | TRBV5-1 | .
TGTGCCAGCATGACGACAGGGGGCGAGTCCTATGGCTACACCTTC | CASMTTGGESYGYTF | TRBJ1-2 | 15 | . | TRBV6-5 | TRBD1
TGTGCCAGCAGCCAAGTTGAGGGACAGAACTACGAGCAGTACTTC | CASSQVEGQNYEQYF | TRBJ2-7 | 15 | . | TRBV4-2 | TRBD1
TGTGCCAGTAGTATCTGGACAGGGCTCAATGAAAAACTGTTTTTT | CASSIWTGLNEKLFF | TRBJ1-4 | 15 | . | TRBV19 | TRBD1
TGTGCCAGCAGCATCGGGACTAGCGGGGTAGACACCGGGGAGCTGTTTTTT | CASSIGTSGVDTGELFF | TRBJ2-2 | 17 | once | TRBV7-2 | TRBD2
TGTGCCAGCAAACAGGGGGCGGGTAGCAATCAGCCCCAGCATTTT | CASKQGAGSNQPQHF | TRBJ1-5 | 15 | . | TRBV27 | TRBD1
TGCGCCAGCAGCCAGTGGGACCGGACAGGGAGCACCTACAATGAGCAGTTCTTC | CASSQWDRTGSTYNEQFF | TRBJ2-1 | 18 | . | TRBV4-3 | TRBD1
TGTGCCAGCAGCTCAGGGAACACTGAAGCTTTCTTT | CASSSGNTEAFF | TRBJ1-1 | 12 | . | TRBV11-2 | .
TGTGCCAGCAGCCCGCAGGGGGCAGCCGGGGAGCTGTTTTTT | CASSPQGAAGELFF | TRBJ2-2 | 14 | . | TRBV14 | TRBD1
TGCGCCAGCAGTGAGGGACTAGCGGGGGAGGTAGAGACCCAGTACTTC | CASSEGLAGEVETQYF | TRBJ2-5 | 16 | . | TRBV10-1 | TRBD2
TGTGCCAGCAGCTCCCAAAGGGGGACAGATACGCAGTATTTT | CASSSQRGTDTQYF | TRBJ2-3 | 14 | . | TRBV13 | .
TGTGCCAGCAGTTACGATGGGGACAGCCTTAACTATGGCTACACCTTC | CASSYDGDSLNYGYTF | TRBJ1-2 | 16 | . | TRBV6-5 | TRBD1
TGTGCCAGCAGCTTCGCGGGGGTCAACATTCAGTACTTC | CASSFAGVNIQYF | TRBJ2-4 | 13 | once | TRBV5-4 | TRBD2
TGTGCCAGCAAGGGACGGGGGTATGGCTACACCTTC | CASKGRGYGYTF | TRBJ1-2 | 12 | . | TRBV2 | .
TGTGCCAGTAGTCGGACAGACCTAAACACTGAAGCTTTCTTT | CASSRTDLNTEAFF | TRBJ1-1 | 14 | . | TRBV19 | .
TGCGCCAGCAGCCAGGGACAGGGACATGGCTACACCTTC | CASSQGQGHGYTF | TRBJ1-2 | 13 | . | TRBV5-1 | TRBD1
TGTGCCAGCAGACCCGGGACAGGGTTCTATGGCTACACCTTC | CASRPGTGFYGYTF | TRBJ1-2 | 14 | . | TRBV28 | TRBD1
TGTGCCAGCAACCTGAGACAGAGCAGATCGGGTTCTGAAGCTTTCTTT | CASNLRQSRSGSEAFF | TRBJ1-1 | 16 | . | TRBV5-6 | .
TGCGCCAGCAGCCCCGGATCAACAGGGATGGATGGCTACACCTTC | CASSPGSTGMDGYTF | TRBJ1-2 | 15 | . | TRBV5-1 | .
TGTGCCAGCAGGACCGACAGGGGGCGCGGCAATGAGCAGTTCTTC | CASRTDRGRGNEQFF | TRBJ2-1 | 15 | . | TRBV6-5 | TRBD1
TGTGCCTGGGCGGACAGGGCTGGCTACACCTTC | CAWADRAGYTF | TRBJ1-2 | 11 | once | TRBV30 | TRBD1
TGTGCCAGCAGTGAAGTGCCGCCCCGGGGAGGCTACACCTTC | CASSEVPPRGGYTF | TRBJ1-2 | 14 | . | TRBV2 | .
TGTGCCAGCAGCTTTCAGGGGACGAACACCGGGGAGCTGTTTTTT | CASSFQGTNTGELFF | TRBJ2-2 | 15 | once | TRBV7-2 | .
TGTGCCAGCAGCAGTACCTCTAATGAAAAACTGTTTTTT | CASSSTSNEKLFF | TRBJ1-4 | 13 | . | TRBV6-5 | .
TGTGCCAGCAGCATACGACAGGTCTTTGGCTACACCTTC | CASSIRQVFGYTF | TRBJ1-2 | 13 | . | TRBV12-3/TRBV12-4 | .
TGTGCCAGCAGCGTCAACAGGGGCGCTAACTATGGCTACACCTTC | CASSVNRGANYGYTF | TRBJ1-2 | 15 | few | TRBV7-2 | TRBD1
TGTGCCAGCAGCCCCCTTGGGGGGGTTGGAAACACCATATATTTT | CASSPLGGVGNTIYF | TRBJ1-3 | 15 | once | TRBV9 | .
TGCGCCAGCAGCATGGGACTAGCGGGGGTTGAGACCCAGTACTTC | CASSMGLAGVETQYF | TRBJ2-5 | 15 | . | TRBV5-1 | TRBD2
TGTGCCAGCAGCCCCCAGGGACTAGCGGGAGAGACCCAGTACTTC | CASSPQGLAGETQYF | TRBJ2-5 | 15 | . | TRBV7-9 | TRBD2
TGTGCCTGGAGTCCAGGGGGCTACGAGCAGTACTTC | CAWSPGGYEQYF | TRBJ2-7 | 12 | . | TRBV30 | TRBD1
TGTGCCAGCAGCGTAATGGGACAGGGGGAAGCTTTCTTT | CASSVMGQGEAFF | TRBJ1-1 | 13 | . | TRBV9 | TRBD1
TGTGCCAGCAGCCCAAAGTCCCGGGTTACTGAAGCTTTCTTT | CASSPKSRVTEAFF | TRBJ1-1 | 14 | . | TRBV21-1 | .
TGTGCCAGCAGCTTTACAGGGTGGAGATCTGGAAACACCATATATTTT | CASSFTGWRSGNTIYF | TRBJ1-3 | 16 | . | TRBV7-2 | .
TGCAGCGTTGAAGAGGGACAGGGGGTAGGAGCCAAAAACATTCAGTACTTC | CSVEEGQGVGAKNIQYF | TRBJ2-4 | 17 | . | TRBV29-1 | TRBD1
TGTGCCACCATGTTCTACAATGAGCAGTTCTTC | CATMFYNEQFF | TRBJ2-1 | 11 | . | TRBV27 | .
TGTGCCAGCAGCCCATCCGGACAGGGGGCGCGAGGCTACACCTTC | CASSPSGQGARGYTF | TRBJ1-2 | 15 | . | TRBV7-8 | TRBD1
TGTGCCTTACGCCCGAGATTTACGACAGGGACTCTCTATAATTCACCCCTCCACTTT | CALRPRFTTGTLYNSPLHF | TRBJ1-6 | 19 | . | TRBV30 | TRBD1
TGTGCCAGCAGACAACAGTTAAATTCACCCCTCCACTTT | CASRQQLNSPLHF | TRBJ1-6 | 13 | . | TRBV6-5 | .
TGTGCCAGCAGAGATACCGGACAGCCAATGAACACTGAAGCTTTCTTT | CASRDTGQPMNTEAFF | TRBJ1-1 | 16 | . | TRBV6-4 | .
TGTGCCAGCAGCGTAGAATACAGGACCAATGAGCAGTTCTTC | CASSVEYRTNEQFF | TRBJ2-1 | 14 | . | TRBV9 | .
TGTGCCAGCAGCTTAGGGACAGGTAACCAGCCCCAGCATTTT | CASSLGTGNQPQHF | TRBJ1-5 | 14 | . | TRBV13 | .